Each of the 25 T cell receptor beta chains below was sequenced from the same sample in a study of blood T cell repertoires in COVID-19. The data were produced by immunoSEQ multiplex PCR, yet TCRdb's version contains in-frame clones alone and is incomplete. The repertoire has roughly 100,000 clones, 82% of them found once; the top ten carry about 5%. The source material was peripheral blood. All receptors derive from a man in his sixties with acute or convalescent COVID-19.

The V gene is TRBV4-1, the J gene TRBJ1-5; 8 bases agree with TRBD1. V lost 3 bases and J lost 2; bases outside the gene matches: 6. CDR1 MGHRA and CDR2 YSYEKL come from the germline V gene. CDR3 length: 16 residues. CDR3 protein: CASSQDRERGNQPQHF. Written as DNA, the CDR3 is TGCGCCAGCAGCCAGGACAGGGAGAGGGGCAATCAGCCCCAGCATTTT.

Points on this clone: Distinct nucleotide sequences in the sample also encode this CDR3. The J gene is TRBJ1-2, the V gene TRBV20-1, with D maybe TRBD1 (6 bases). Germline V lookup: CDR1 DFQATT, CDR2 SNEGSKA (reference sequence). The V gene lost 3 bases and the J gene lost 0 bases, with 8 bases spanning the gap. The CDR3 has 13 amino acids. The CDR3 here is CSASGTPNYGYTF. The CDR3 DNA reads TGCAGTGCTAGTGGGACACCTAACTATGGCTACACCTTC.

This sequence joins TRBV6-1 and TRBJ1-2, with D maybe TRBD1 (6 bases). The V end lost 3 bases, the J end lost 6 bases, and 14 bases lay between the germline ends. In germline, CDR1 is MNHNS, CDR2 SASEGT. The CDR3 runs to 14 residues. The CDR3 bases are TGTGCCAGCAGTGACAACACAGGGTTCGATGGCTACACCTTC. The encoded protein is CASSDNTGFDGYTF.

The V gene is TRBV2, the J gene TRBJ2-1, with a weak D call TRBD2 (6 bases). The V gene lost 4 bases and the J gene lost 5 bases, with 15 bases spanning the gap. Per the germline V gene, CDR1 is SNHLY and CDR2 is FYNNEI. The CDR3 is 15 residues long. CDR3: CASSGRLAPNNEQFF. The CDR3 nucleotides read TGTGCCAGCAGTGGCCGGCTAGCGCCTAACAATGAGCAGTTCTTC. Together with reference TRBV2 and TRBJ2-1, the CDR3 gives the full variable domain: EPEVTQTPSHQVTQMGQEVILRCVPISNHLYFYWYRQILGQKVEFLVSFYNNEISEKSEIFDDQFSVERPDGSNFTLKIRSTKLEDSAMYFCASSGRLAPNNEQFFGPGTRLTVL.

This clone was detected only once. V is TRBV7-3 and J is TRBJ1-1, with D possibly being TRBD1 (5 bases). Trimming pared 2 bases from V and 6 bases from J, leaving 22 bases between. This CDR3 has 17 residues. Germline lookup yields CDR1 SGHTA and CDR2 FQGTGA. This CDR3 is CASSLGADGRADAEAFF. The CDR3 nucleotides are TGTGCCAGCAGCTTAGGGGCGGATGGTCGGGCGGACGCTGAAGCTTTCTTT.

V is TRBV5-1 and J is TRBJ2-3, with 9 bases matching TRBD2. This CDR3 is built from 18 residues. V was clipped by 4 bases and J by 1 base; unmatched bases: 13. Germline values: CDR1 SGHRS, CDR2 YFSETQ. CDR3 sequence: CASSAGSGGRGGTDTQYF. The CDR3 DNA is TGCGCCAGCAGCGCGGGTAGCGGGGGCCGCGGGGGCACAGATACGCAGTATTTT.

In DNA form, the CDR3 reads TGTGCCAGCACCAAAATGGGAGGGGAAGAGTACGAGCAGTACTTC. Translation gives CASTKMGGEEYEQYF. The chain has TRBV6-5 and TRBJ2-7; TRBD2 matches at 7 bases. The CDR3 totals 15 residues. Germline V gene data show CDR1 as MNHEY and CDR2 as SVGAGI. The trim removed 7 bases at V and 4 bases at J, leaving 13 bases unmatched.

This clone was picked up one time. The V gene is TRBV7-8, the J gene TRBJ2-7; 8 nucleotides line up with TRBD1. This CDR3 is 19 amino acids long. The trim removed 3 bases at V and 0 bases at J, leaving 16 bases unmatched. Germline V gives CDR1 SGHVS, CDR2 FQNEAQ. CDR3 nucleotide sequence: TGTGCCAGCAGCTTTCTAACCAGATTCGGGACAGGAAGCTCCTACGAGCAGTACTTC. Protein product: CASSFLTRFGTGSSYEQYF.

The chain recombines TRBV4-2 with TRBJ2-4, with 8 bases lining up with TRBD2. The CDR3 runs to 15 residues. Germline CDR1 is LGHNA and CDR2 is YNFKEQ. The V and J ends lost 0 bases and 6 bases, in that order; junction bases with no gene match: 4. The CDR3 reads CASSQERTSGNIQYF. Written as DNA, the CDR3 is TGTGCCAGCAGCCAAGAAAGAACTAGCGGAAACATTCAGTACTTC.

The V gene is TRBV24-1, the J gene TRBJ1-6, with a possible D match to TRBD1 (6 bases). Trimming cost V 2 bases and J 10 bases, with 14 bases left between them. CDR3 length: 15 amino acids. Looked up from germline, CDR1 is KGHDR and CDR2 is SFDVKD. This chain's CDR3 is CATSDSRPGESPLHF. The CDR3 nucleotides are TGTGCCACCAGTGATTCGAGACCAGGGGAATCACCCCTCCACTTT.

The chain employs TRBV7-9 and TRBJ2-7; 10 nucleotides line up with TRBD2. This CDR3 is 13 amino acids long. Trimming at V came to 4 bases and at J to 4 bases, leaving 1 base not matched to a gene. Germline assignment: CDR1 SEHNR and CDR2 FQNEAQ (reference sequence). The DNA of the CDR3 is TGTGCCAGCAGCTCTAGCGGGGGATACGAGCAGTACTTC. Its protein is CASSSSGGYEQYF.

The chain is built from TRBV5-6 and TRBJ1-1; D is uncertain. The V end was cut by 5 bases, the J end by 3 bases, with 11 bases between. Germline values: CDR1 SGHDT, CDR2 YYEEEE. This CDR3 is built from 13 residues. Here the CDR3 DNA reads TGTGCCAGCAGTCGCGGGAGGGACACTGAAGCTTTCTTT. It specifies CASSRGRDTEAFF.

This chain links TRBV30 with TRBJ2-7; 8 bases match TRBD2. Germline V lookup: CDR1 GTSNPN, CDR2 SVGIG (reference sequence). V trimming: 3 bases; J trimming: 5 bases; junction bases outside the gene matches: 6. The CDR3 loop spans 13 amino acids. The CDR3 region is CAWSAGLAHEQYF. CDR3 nucleotide sequence: TGTGCCTGGAGCGCCGGACTAGCCCACGAGCAGTACTTC.

This rearrangement joins TRBV5-5 to TRBJ2-5; tentative D call: TRBD1 (6 bases). Per the germline V gene, CDR1 is SGHKS and CDR2 is YYEKEE (reference sequence). This CDR3 is 13 amino acids long. The germline V and J ends were trimmed by 4 bases and 3 bases, with 10 bases remaining between them. CDR3 nucleotide sequence: TGTGCCAGCAGCCGACAGGCGGAAGAGACCCAGTACTTC. Its protein is CASSRQAEETQYF.

J is TRBJ2-3 and V is TRBV9, with 8 bases that match TRBD2. With V trimmed by 0 bases and J by 4 bases, 7 bases remained unmatched. CDR3 length equals 16 residues. Germline V lookup: CDR1 SGDLS, CDR2 YYNGEE. DNA of the CDR3: TGTGCCAGCAGCGTAGTGGGCGGGGGGAATGCAGATACGCAGTATTTT. Encoded protein: CASSVVGGGNADTQYF.

V is TRBV2 and J is TRBJ1-6; D unresolved. Germline values: CDR1 SNHLY, CDR2 FYNNEI. There are 15 residues in the CDR3. V dropped 4 bases and J dropped 9 bases, with 16 bases sitting between them. CDR3: CASSVFRGLGSPLHF. The CDR3 nucleotides are TGTGCCAGCAGTGTATTCCGAGGATTGGGTTCACCCCTCCACTTT.

V gene TRBV5-1 combines with J gene TRBJ2-1; 7 positions agree with TRBD2. V lost 2 bases to trimming and J lost 0 bases; unmatched junction nucleotides: 5. CDR3 length: 16 residues. Germline V gene sequence: CDR1 SGHRS, CDR2 YFSETQ. CDR3 residues: CASSLNGGFSYNEQFF. In DNA, the CDR3 is TGCGCCAGCAGCTTAAACGGGGGGTTCTCCTACAATGAGCAGTTCTTC.

Notes on this clone: Other DNA variants within this sample encode the same CDR3. The chain links TRBV7-2 to TRBJ1-1; D uncertain. V lost 0 bases and J lost 0, with 8 bases in between. The CDR3 is made up of 15 amino acids. In germline, CDR1 is SGHTA, CDR2 FQGNSA. The CDR3, as DNA: TGTGCCAGCAGCTTAGCGGGAGGACTGAACACTGAAGCTTTCTTT. It translates to CASSLAGGLNTEAFF.

The J gene is TRBJ2-7, the V gene TRBV2; 7 bases agree with TRBD1. The CDR3 has 15 residues. With 6 bases clipped from V and 0 bases from J, the junction kept 8 bases outside the gene matches. Germline V gene sequence: CDR1 SNHLY, CDR2 FYNNEI. The CDR3 coding sequence is TGTGCCAGCAGGGAGACAGGGTATTACTCCTACGAGCAGTACTTC. Translated: CASRETGYYSYEQYF.

The rearrangement joins TRBV5-6 to TRBJ2-7, with 8 bases fitting TRBD2. The germline gives CDR1 SGHDT, CDR2 YYEEEE. The CDR3 is made up of 17 amino acids. V trimming: 4 bases; J trimming: 2 bases; junction bases outside the gene matches: 14. The CDR3, as DNA: TGTGCCAGCAGCGGTACCCGAAGACGTAGCGGGACCTACGAGCAGTACTTC. Translating it yields CASSGTRRRSGTYEQYF.

Of note for this clone: Other DNA sequences in this sample translate to the same CDR3. The gene calls are TRBV28 and TRBJ2-3, with 9 bases lining up with TRBD2. Germline loops: CDR1 MDHEN, CDR2 SYDVKM. With V trimmed by 8 bases and J by 0 bases, 3 bases remained unmatched. The CDR3 loop spans 14 amino acids. The CDR3 DNA sequence: TGTGCCAGCCAGACTAGCGGTAGCACAGATACGCAGTATTTT. Its protein is CASQTSGSTDTQYF.

This chain connects TRBV4-1 to TRBJ2-1, with D perhaps TRBD1 (6 bases). This CDR3 has 15 amino acids. The germline gives CDR1 MGHRA, CDR2 YSYEKL. Trimming removed 3 bases from V and 5 bases from J, with 14 bases in between. The CDR3 spells CASSQGTGWDNEQFF. The CDR3 nucleotides read TGCGCCAGCAGCCAGGGAACAGGGTGGGACAATGAGCAGTTCTTC.

The chain recombines TRBV19 with TRBJ2-5, with 14 bases matching TRBD2. This CDR3 contains 16 residues. Germline V gene lookup returns CDR1 LNHDA and CDR2 SQIVND (reference sequence). V lost 7 bases, J lost 4 bases, and 8 bases stayed unmatched. CDR3 residues: CASKEGLAGGGETQYF. CDR3 nucleotide sequence: TGTGCCAGTAAGGAAGGACTAGCGGGGGGCGGAGAGACCCAGTACTTC.

The chain is built from TRBV4-3 and TRBJ2-3, with 12 bases identical to TRBD2. This CDR3 is built from 19 residues. Germline loops: CDR1 LGHNA, CDR2 YSLEER. V was clipped by 1 base and J by 6 bases; unmatched bases: 14. The CDR3 nucleotides are TGCGCCAGCAGCCAAGCCCCTGGTCCGGGACTAGCGGGTCCGGATACGCAGTATTTT. It encodes CASSQAPGPGLAGPDTQYF.

This sequence joins TRBV5-1 and TRBJ2-5, with 8 positions matching TRBD1. Germline CDR1 SGHRS, CDR2 YFSETQ. V lost 0 bases to trimming and J lost 4 bases; unmatched junction nucleotides: 11. This CDR3 is built from 17 residues. Here the CDR3 reads CASSLEGQGALGETQYF. CDR3 DNA: TGCGCCAGCAGCTTGGAGGGCCAGGGGGCTCTGGGAGAGACCCAGTACTTC.